Listed here are 14 T cell receptor beta chains from one sample, sequenced in a study of Ad26.COV2.S vaccination and SARS-CoV-2 variants. Profiling relied on immunoSEQ multiplex PCR, and the TCRdb table lists in-frame clones only, not all of them. Of around 100,000 clones in the sample, 80% were seen once. Sample: peripheral blood, taken after recovery from COVID-19. The origin of the receptors is a human donor who had recovered from COVID-19.

The chain uses TRBV7-2 and TRBJ2-6, with 7 bases that match TRBD1. The CDR3 is 16 amino acids. In germline, CDR1 is SGHTA, CDR2 FQGNSA. Trimming took 1 base from V and 2 from J; bases not matched to a gene: 2. The CDR3 DNA follows: TGTGCCAGCAGCTTAGTGGGGACAGCTGGGGCCAACGTCCTGACTTTC. Translating it yields CASSLVGTAGANVLTF. The complete variable domain, with remaining parts taken from reference TRBV7-2 and TRBJ2-6, reads GAGVSQSPSNKVTEKGKDVELRCDPISGHTALYWYRQSLGQGLEFLIYFQGNSAPDKSGLPSDRFSAERTGGSVSTLTIQRTQQEDSAVYLCASSLVGTAGANVLTFGAGSRLTVL.

This clone was found a few times. The chain recombines TRBV27 with TRBJ1-1; unclear D gene. In germline, CDR1 is MNHEY, CDR2 SMNVEV (reference sequence). Trimming stripped 6 bases from V and 0 bases from J, with 8 bases between. The CDR3 consists of 13 residues. In DNA, the CDR3 is TGTGCCAGCAGCATCACTATGAACACTGAAGCTTTCTTT. This encodes CASSITMNTEAFF.

The genes are TRBV14 and TRBJ2-1, with D possibly TRBD2 on 5 matching bases. V lost 0 bases and J lost 9, with 9 bases in between. Per germline, CDR1 SGHDN and CDR2 FVKESK. The CDR3 is made up of 13 amino acids. The CDR3 nucleotides are TGTGCCAGCAGCCAAGACCGGGATGGTGAGCAGTTCTTC. Protein: CASSQDRDGEQFF.

V and J are TRBV28 and TRBJ2-7; D is possibly TRBD1 (5 bases). Between the trimmed V and J ends, which lost 2 bases and 6 bases, there was a span of 17 bases. This CDR3 region has 15 residues. CDR1 MDHEN and CDR2 SYDVKM come from the germline V gene. The CDR3 spells CASSLVGRVAREQYF. The CDR3 DNA is TGTGCCAGCAGTTTAGTTGGCAGGGTAGCCCGCGAGCAGTACTTC.

This chain links TRBV6-6 with TRBJ2-7, with 11 nucleotides matching TRBD2. This CDR3 contains 15 residues. From germline, CDR1 is MNHNY and CDR2 SVGAGI (reference sequence). V lost 1 base and J lost 5; bases outside the gene matches: 4. The CDR3: CASSYLLAGVHEQYF. The DNA of the CDR3 is TGTGCCAGCAGTTACTTACTAGCGGGGGTACACGAGCAGTACTTC.

The rearrangement uses TRBV28 and TRBJ2-2; D uncertain. Germline-derived CDR1 and CDR2 are MDHEN and SYDVKM. With 3 bases removed from V and 8 bases from J, the gap between germline ends came to 19 bases. The CDR3 runs 16 residues. This chain's CDR3 is CASSFQAPLVRGELFF. The CDR3 region has the DNA TGTGCCAGCAGTTTTCAAGCCCCCCTCGTAAGGGGGGAGCTGTTTTTT.

Remarks on this clone: This CDR3 fails to terminate in the conserved phenylalanine or tryptophan, so it likely reflects a read error. The chain joins TRBV3-1 (or the pseudogene TRBV3-2) to TRBJ1-2; TRBD1 might be the D (6 bases). The V and J ends lost 4 bases and 4 bases respectively, with 16 bases between them. In germline, CDR1 is LGHDT, CDR2 YNNKEL (reference sequence). This CDR3 is built from 15 residues. The chain's CDR3 is CASSPNRDIIYGYTL. CDR3 nucleotide sequence: TGTGCCAGCAGCCCGAATCGGGACATCATCTATGGCTACACCCTC.

The chain carries TRBV29-1 and TRBJ2-7; 10 nucleotides align to TRBD1. V was pared by 8 bases and J by 7 bases, with 8 bases of the junction left unmatched. The CDR3 totals 12 residues. From germline, CDR1 is SQVTM and CDR2 ANQGSEA. CDR3 nucleotide sequence: TGCAGCATTAGACAGGGGGCGCGAGAGCAGTACTTC. This gives the protein CSIRQGAREQYF.

V is TRBV7-3 and J is TRBJ1-6; D unresolved. V lost 0 bases and J 8 bases, leaving 2 bases between the germline ends. Germline lookup yields CDR1 SGHTA and CDR2 FQGTGA. CDR3 length equals 12 residues. The CDR3 sequence is CASSLTDSPLHF. The CDR3 nucleotides read TGTGCCAGCAGCTTAACGGATTCACCCCTCCACTTT.

This sequence joins TRBV7-3 and TRBJ2-5; D remains unclear. The germline V gene has CDR1 SGHTA and CDR2 FQGTGA. The CDR3 loop spans 13 amino acids. V was cut by 5 bases and J by 5 bases, with 12 bases left in between. For the CDR3, the DNA is TGTGCCAGCAGCCGCGGTCTCGATGAGACCCAGTACTTC. It yields the protein CASSRGLDETQYF.

The rearrangement links TRBV7-9 to TRBJ2-3; 12 bases are shared with TRBD2. The CDR3 runs to 18 residues. With V trimmed by 5 bases and J by 0 bases, 9 bases remained unmatched. The germline gives CDR1 SEHNR, CDR2 FQNEAQ (reference sequence). The CDR3 spells CASSPLAGGLDSTDTQYF. In DNA form, the CDR3 reads TGTGCCAGCAGCCCCCTAGCGGGGGGGCTAGATAGCACAGATACGCAGTATTTT.

The CDR3: CSVGARLAGGRNEQFF. The CDR3 DNA reads as TGCAGCGTTGGCGCGAGACTAGCGGGGGGTCGCAATGAGCAGTTCTTC. The gene calls are TRBV29-1 and TRBJ2-1, with 13 bases identical to TRBD2. Trimming cost V 4 bases and J 6 bases; bases outside gene matches: 9. The CDR3 length is 16 residues. Germline-derived CDR1 and CDR2 are SQVTM and ANQGSEA.

The J gene is TRBJ1-1, the V gene TRBV30; D remains ambiguous. The CDR3 consists of 15 residues. Per germline, CDR1 GTSNPN and CDR2 SVGIG (reference sequence). Trimming pared 0 bases from V and 1 base from J, leaving 12 bases between. The CDR3 DNA reads as TGTGCCTGGAGTGTCCCCGGACGGACGAACACTGAAGCTTTCTTT. Its protein product is CAWSVPGRTNTEAFF.

With regard to this clone: Other DNA sequences in this specimen translate into the identical CDR3. This chain links TRBV30 with TRBJ1-1; D might be TRBD1 (5 bases). Germline CDR1 and CDR2: GTSNPN and SVGIG (reference sequence). The CDR3 contains 13 residues. Trimming shortened V by 2 bases and J by 1 base, and 8 bases separated the two germline ends. CDR3 region: CAWSRQGNTEAFF. DNA for the CDR3: TGTGCCTGGAGTCGGCAGGGGAACACTGAAGCTTTCTTT. The entire variable domain, with the rest obtained from reference TRBV30 and TRBJ1-1, is as follows: SQTIHQWPATLVQPVGSPLSLECTVEGTSNPNLYWYRQAAGRGLQLLFYSVGIGQISSEVPQNLSASRPQDRQFILSSKKLLLSDSGFYLCAWSRQGNTEAFFGQGTRLTVV.